One and the same sample provided the 27 T cell receptor beta chains below, sequenced in a study of beta chain features in type 1 diabetes. General study points: All four CD4+ subsets from Type 1 diabetes patients carried moderately but significantly shorter TCRB CDR3s.

Sequenced material consisted of expressed TCRB transcripts (all of the isolated RNA was reverse transcribed). Clones were sequenced by immunoSEQ multiplex PCR, and TCRdb holds only the in-frame ones, with some missing. The top ten clones hold 0.09% to 0.15% of a sample with 600,000 to 700,000 clones, under 15% of them seen once. Antigens of these TCRs are unknown. Sequenced: naive CD4+ T cells from blood. These receptors came from a man aged 25-40 years with type 1 diabetes.

Regarding this clone: Other nucleotide sequences from this sample produce the same CDR3. The chain recombines TRBV5-6 with TRBJ2-3; 9 nucleotides line up with TRBD1. The trim removed 0 bases at V and 4 bases at J, leaving 0 bases unmatched. Germline CDR1 reads SGHDT; CDR2 reads YYEEEE. The CDR3 has 14 amino acids. The CDR3 reads CASSLGQGADTQYF. CDR3 in DNA: TGTGCCAGCAGCTTGGGACAGGGGGCAGATACGCAGTATTTT.

This chain connects TRBV6-5 to TRBJ1-2, with a weak D call TRBD1 (6 bases). The CDR3 sequence is 14 residues long. The germline V and J ends were trimmed by 7 bases and 6 bases, with 18 bases remaining between them. Germline CDR1 and CDR2: MNHEY and SVGAGI. The CDR3 sequence: CASTRTAGGDGYTF. The CDR3 DNA follows: TGTGCCAGCACCCGGACAGCCGGGGGCGATGGCTACACCTTC.

This clone was seen only a few times. The same CDR3 is also encoded by other DNA sequences in this sample. The chain couples TRBV18 to TRBJ2-6; D unclear. Germline V gene lookup returns CDR1 KGHSH and CDR2 LQKENI. The CDR3 loop spans 15 amino acids. Trimming cost V 3 bases and J 0 bases, with 6 bases left between them. The CDR3 nucleotides are TGTGCCAGCTCACCCGATGGCTCTGGGGCCAACGTCCTGACTTTC. Protein product: CASSPDGSGANVLTF.

The chain couples TRBV12-5 to TRBJ2-3; D tentatively fits TRBD1 or TRBD2 (6 bases each). The CDR3 contains 16 residues. V lost 0 bases to trimming and J lost 6 bases, with 16 bases between them. CDR1 is LGHNT, CDR2 FRNRAP, per germline. As DNA, the CDR3 is TGTGCTAGTGGTTTGGTACTGGGGGGCCGAGCGGATACGCAGTATTTT. Its protein product is CASGLVLGGRADTQYF.

This clone came up a few times. The chain couples TRBV7-2 to TRBJ1-2; weak D call: TRBD1 (5 bases). There are 13 residues in the CDR3. Germline CDR1 and CDR2: SGHTA and FQGNSA. V lost 0 bases and J 8 bases, leaving 10 bases between the germline ends. CDR3 in amino acids: CASSLAPGNGYTF. Here the CDR3 DNA reads TGTGCCAGCAGCTTAGCACCAGGGAACGGCTACACCTTC. The complete variable domain, with remaining parts taken from reference TRBV7-2 and TRBJ1-2, reads GAGVSQSPSNKVTEKGKDVELRCDPISGHTALYWYRQSLGQGLEFLIYFQGNSAPDKSGLPSDRFSAERTGGSVSTLTIQRTQQEDSAVYLCASSLAPGNGYTFGSGTRLTVV.

V gene TRBV9 combines with J gene TRBJ1-2; perhaps TRBD1 as D (6 bases). V was pared by 3 bases and J by 4 bases, with 16 bases between. The CDR3 consists of 15 residues. The germline V gene encodes CDR1 SGDLS and CDR2 YYNGEE. CDR3: CASSEGRGPFYGYTF. In DNA form, the CDR3 reads TGTGCCAGCAGCGAAGGACGGGGGCCTTTCTATGGCTACACCTTC.

In its sample, this clone was seen a few times. CDR3 in amino acids: CASSARQGGVQETQYF. CDR3 DNA sequence: TGTGCCAGCAGCGCCCGACAGGGGGGGGTCCAAGAGACCCAGTACTTC. The V gene is TRBV9, the J gene TRBJ2-5; TRBD1 matches at 9 bases. Germline loops: CDR1 SGDLS, CDR2 YYNGEE. This CDR3 region has 16 residues. Losses at the gene ends were 3 bases for V and 1 base for J; bases not matched to a gene: 7.

In its sample, this clone was seen a few times. V and J are TRBV5-1 and TRBJ2-2, with TRBD1 identical over 8 bases. J gave up 4 bases and V 4 bases, and 9 bases lay outside the gene matches. CDR3 length: 16 residues. Germline values: CDR1 SGHRS, CDR2 YFSETQ. Here the CDR3 DNA reads TGCGCCAGCAGCCCGCAGGGGGCGAGCGGCACCGGGGAGCTGTTTTTT. This translates into CASSPQGASGTGELFF.

Of note for this clone: The CDR3 carries no conserved terminal phenylalanine or tryptophan, so it likely arises from a read error. This chain connects TRBV5-1 to TRBJ2-7, with TRBD2 matching 8 bases. The germline CDR1 and CDR2 sequences are SGHRS and YFSETQ. The CDR3 totals 15 residues. V lost 1 base, J lost 1 base, and 4 bases stayed unmatched. CDR3 amino acids: CASSLLSGISYEQYL. CDR3 sequence (DNA): TGCGCCAGCAGCTTGCTTAGCGGGATTTCCTACGAGCAGTACCTC.

This sequence joins TRBV7-2 and TRBJ1-1; weak D call: TRBD1 (6 bases). Looked up from germline, CDR1 is SGHTA and CDR2 is FQGNSA. Trimming took off 3 bases at V and 1 base at J, with 9 bases between the two ends. CDR3 length equals 14 residues. The CDR3 loop reads CASSFQGTNTEAFF. The CDR3 DNA is TGTGCCAGCAGCTTCCAGGGGACGAACACTGAAGCTTTCTTT.

This clone was counted a few times. This chain connects TRBV4-3 to TRBJ1-5, with 11 bases fitting TRBD1. CDR1 is LGHNA and CDR2 is YSLEER in the germline V gene. J lost 11 bases, V lost 4 bases, and 13 bases had no gene match. The CDR3 has 16 residues. CDR3 bases: TGCGCCAGCAGCCCGGGTAGCGGACAGGGGGCGGGAGCCCAGCATTTT. This gives the protein CASSPGSGQGAGAQHF.

The V and J genes are TRBV6-1 and TRBJ2-5; D is unclear. Trimming shortened V by 7 bases and J by 2 bases, and 5 bases separated the two germline ends. Germline V gene lookup returns CDR1 MNHNS and CDR2 SASEGT. The CDR3 is 11 amino acids. CDR3 loop: CASTRQETQYF. In DNA, the CDR3 is TGTGCCAGCACAAGACAAGAGACCCAGTACTTC.

The genes are TRBV27 and TRBJ2-7; D not certain. This CDR3 spans 12 amino acids. The germline gives CDR1 MNHEY, CDR2 SMNVEV (reference sequence). Trimming left V 0 bases short and J 7 bases short, with 7 bases between. As DNA, the CDR3 is TGTGCCAGCAGTTTATCAGCAAGTGAGCAGTACTTC. Amino acid sequence: CASSLSASEQYF.

This clone was seen only a few times. This chain uses TRBV7-9 with TRBJ1-5, with a weak D call TRBD1 (5 bases). The CDR3 is 15 residues long. From germline, CDR1 is SEHNR and CDR2 FQNEAQ (reference sequence). Trimming pared 1 base from V and 4 bases from J, leaving 11 bases between. The CDR3 region has the DNA TGTGCCAGCAGCTTAGGAGACAGCCATAATCAGCCCCAGCATTTT. This translates into CASSLGDSHNQPQHF.

The J gene is TRBJ2-1, the V gene TRBV2; 9 bases line up with TRBD2. The CDR3 has 13 amino acids. CDR1 is SNHLY, CDR2 FYNNEI, per germline. CDR3 nucleotide sequence: TGTGCTAGCGGGCTAGCGGGGCCCAAAGAGCAGTTCTTC. Translated, it gives CASGLAGPKEQFF.

The V and J genes are TRBV27 and TRBJ1-6; D is possibly TRBD1 (6 bases). Germline V CDR1 and CDR2: MNHEY, SMNVEV (reference sequence). Trimming pared 6 bases from V and 7 bases from J, leaving 10 bases between. The length of the CDR3 is 13 residues. The CDR3 nucleotides read TGTGCCAGCAGCATAGGGGGGAATTCACCCCTCCACTTT. This translates into CASSIGGNSPLHF.

This clone was recorded a few times. V gene TRBV30 combines with J gene TRBJ2-7; D possibly matches TRBD1 or TRBD2 (6 bases each). This CDR3 has 14 residues. V lost 3 bases and J 5 bases, leaving 17 bases between the germline ends. Germline CDR1 and CDR2: GTSNPN and SVGIG (reference sequence). CDR3: CAWSPRGQSHEQYF. As DNA, the CDR3 is TGTGCCTGGAGCCCCCGGGGGCAGTCCCACGAGCAGTACTTC.

This clone turned up a few times. Written as DNA, the CDR3 is TGCGCCAGCAGCCACCCAAGAGGGTCTCGTGACTCTGGGGCCAACGTCCTGACTTTC. It codes for CASSHPRGSRDSGANVLTF. The chain links TRBV4-3 to TRBJ2-6; perhaps TRBD2 as D (5 bases). The CDR3 is made up of 19 amino acids. Trimming took 3 bases from V and 0 from J, leaving 18 bases between them. CDR1 LGHNA and CDR2 YSLEER come from the germline V gene.

The V call is TRBV28, the J call TRBJ1-2; possibly TRBD1 for D (5 bases). The ends were cut back, 6 bases at V and 5 bases at J, with 13 bases in the middle. The CDR3 runs to 13 residues. Germline V gives CDR1 MDHEN, CDR2 SYDVKM. The chain's CDR3 is CASSLLDSYGYTF. The CDR3 nucleotides are TGTGCCAGCAGCCTCTTAGACAGTTATGGCTACACCTTC.

This chain connects TRBV7-2 to TRBJ1-5, with D maybe TRBD1 (5 bases). Germline V lookup: CDR1 SGHTA, CDR2 FQGNSA. The CDR3 loop spans 15 amino acids. V lost 3 bases and J lost 4, with 13 bases in between. CDR3 nucleotide sequence: TGTGCCAGCAGCTTCACCAGGGCGGAAAATCAGCCCCAGCATTTT. Translated, it gives CASSFTRAENQPQHF.

The chain has TRBV7-9 and TRBJ1-3; D gene uncertain. This CDR3 has 12 residues. V was trimmed by 0 bases and J by 6 bases, leaving 3 bases between them. Per the germline V gene, CDR1 is SEHNR and CDR2 is FQNEAQ (reference sequence). CDR3 nucleotides: TGTGCCAGCAGCTTAGCGCAAAACACCATATATTTT. Translating gives CASSLAQNTIYF.

This clone turned up a few times. This sequence joins TRBV7-2 and TRBJ2-3, with a tentative D call TRBD2 (6 bases). V gave up 5 bases and J gave up 4 bases, with 10 bases separating them. CDR1 SGHTA and CDR2 FQGNSA come from the germline V gene. There are 13 residues in the CDR3. The CDR3 bases are TGTGCCAGCAGCATACTAGCCCCAGATACGCAGTATTTT. As protein: CASSILAPDTQYF.

This clone was seen more than once but under ten times. The CDR3 loop is CASTLDGRGRLNEQFF. The CDR3 nucleotides are TGTGCCAGCACCCTAGACGGCAGGGGGCGCTTGAATGAGCAGTTCTTC. This rearrangement joins TRBV7-9 to TRBJ2-1; TRBD1 matches at 8 bases. This CDR3 spans 16 amino acids. Germline CDR1 is SEHNR and CDR2 is FQNEAQ (reference sequence). Germline trimming cut 7 bases from V and 7 bases from J; bases unmatched to any gene: 15.

This clone showed up just a few times. The chain recombines TRBV9 with TRBJ1-1, with D possibly being TRBD1 (5 bases). The CDR3 covers 14 residues. The V end lost 0 bases, the J end lost 5 bases, and 11 bases lay between the germline ends. CDR1 and CDR2 (germline): SGDLS, YYNGEE. The CDR3 nucleotides read TGTGCCAGCAGCGTAGCAAGCAGGGAAACTGAAGCTTTCTTT. As protein: CASSVASRETEAFF. The full variable domain, with the rest looked up from reference TRBV9 and TRBJ1-1, is DSGVTQTPKHLITATGQRVTLRCSPRSGDLSVYWYQQSLDQGLQFLIQYYNGEERAKGNILERFSAQQFPDLHSELNLSSLELGDSALYFCASSVASRETEAFFGQGTRLTVV.

The chain carries TRBV6-1 and TRBJ2-5; 10 nucleotides line up with TRBD2. V lost 4 bases, J lost 3 bases, and 5 bases stayed unmatched. Germline V gene lookup returns CDR1 MNHNS and CDR2 SASEGT. The CDR3 consists of 15 residues. The CDR3 DNA reads as TGTGCCAGCAGTGGGGCTAGCGGGGGCAAAGAGACCCAGTACTTC. This encodes CASSGASGGKETQYF.

In its sample, this clone was seen a few times. The chain recombines TRBV13 with TRBJ2-5; TRBD1 aligns across 9 bases. The V gene's germline CDR1 is PRHDT and CDR2 FYEKMQ (reference sequence). The CDR3 has 16 amino acids. The V gene end was trimmed by 4 bases and the J gene end by 4 bases; junction bases not matched to a gene: 10. CDR3: CASSWSPGQGTETQYF. The CDR3 bases are TGTGCCAGCAGCTGGTCCCCGGGACAGGGAACAGAGACCCAGTACTTC.

The sample holds a few counts of this clone. The rearrangement joins TRBV6-5 to TRBJ1-4; D gene ambiguous. The CDR3 runs to 14 residues. V gave up 6 bases and J gave up 12 bases, with 20 bases separating them. CDR1 and CDR2 from the germline V gene are MNHEY and SVGAGI. The CDR3 region is CASRTPGGLGELFF. The CDR3 DNA follows: TGTGCCAGCAGGACCCCCGGTGGCCTGGGAGAACTGTTTTTT.